This T cell receptor beta chain was sequenced for a study of T-cell reconstitution after alpha-beta-depleted transplantation in children. This CDR3 is built from 18 residues. This clonotype was seen only a few times. Its antigen is as yet unknown. At one of its ends the junction is not consistent with the germline gene, which may arise from a read error. It was with unique molecular identifiers that the TCRbeta library was prepared. TCRdb redid the calling of the PCR reads with MiXCR, one entry per CDR3 protein. Seen here are around 64,000 distinct CDR3 sequences, approximately 11% observed once, and the top ten hold about 13%. Study-level points and caveats: The origin of high day-60 TCRbeta diversity in some patients lay in surviving recipient T cells and thymic progenitors. A year post-transplant, T-cell counts and diversity derived mostly from newly produced T cells. Several hundred rapidly expanded clones from non-depleted graft cells reportedly supplied alpha-beta T cells about two months post-transplant.

The chain employs TRBV12-3 or TRBV12-4 and TRBJ2-1, with a weak D call TRBD2 (5 bases). The receptor's source is a boy aged 5 to 17 with acute myeloid leukemia, due to receive a stem cell transplant. The source material was PBMCs, sampled before TCRalphabeta/CD19-depleted stem cell transplant. The CDR3 DNA follows: TGTGCCATCAGTTTTGGTCTCCCGGCCGGGGACTCCTACAATGAGCAGTTCTTC. This sequence encodes CAISFGLPAGDSYNEQFF.